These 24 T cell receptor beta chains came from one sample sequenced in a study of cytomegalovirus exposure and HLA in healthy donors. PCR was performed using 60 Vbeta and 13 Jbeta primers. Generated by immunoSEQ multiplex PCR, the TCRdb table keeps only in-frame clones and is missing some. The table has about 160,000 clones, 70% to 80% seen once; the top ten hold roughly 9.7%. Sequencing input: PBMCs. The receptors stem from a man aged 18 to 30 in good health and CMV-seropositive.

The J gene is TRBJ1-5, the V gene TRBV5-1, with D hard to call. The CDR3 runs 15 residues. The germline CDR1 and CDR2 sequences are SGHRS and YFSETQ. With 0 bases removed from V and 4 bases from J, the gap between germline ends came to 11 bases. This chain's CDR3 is CASSLGGRSNQPQHF. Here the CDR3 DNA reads TGCGCCAGCAGCTTGGGTGGCCGATCGAATCAGCCCCAGCATTTT.

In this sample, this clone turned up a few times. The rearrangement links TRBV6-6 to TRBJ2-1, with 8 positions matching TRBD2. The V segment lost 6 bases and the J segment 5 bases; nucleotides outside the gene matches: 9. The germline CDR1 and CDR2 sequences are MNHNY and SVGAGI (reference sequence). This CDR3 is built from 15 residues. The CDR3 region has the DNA TGTGCCAGCAGGAATAGCGGGGACCCCCACAATGAGCAGTTCTTC. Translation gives CASRNSGDPHNEQFF.

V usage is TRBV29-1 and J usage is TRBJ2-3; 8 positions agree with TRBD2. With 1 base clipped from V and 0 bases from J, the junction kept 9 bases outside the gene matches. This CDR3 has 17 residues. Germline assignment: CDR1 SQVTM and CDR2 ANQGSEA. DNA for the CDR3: TGCAGCGTTGAAGGACTAGCGAAAATCTCTAGCACAGATACGCAGTATTTT. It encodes CSVEGLAKISSTDTQYF.

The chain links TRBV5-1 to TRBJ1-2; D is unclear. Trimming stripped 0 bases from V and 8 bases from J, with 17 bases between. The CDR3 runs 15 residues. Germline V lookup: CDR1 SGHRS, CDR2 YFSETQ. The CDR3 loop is CASSLAGELLRGYTF. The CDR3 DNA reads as TGCGCCAGCAGCTTGGCCGGGGAACTTCTTAGGGGCTACACCTTC.

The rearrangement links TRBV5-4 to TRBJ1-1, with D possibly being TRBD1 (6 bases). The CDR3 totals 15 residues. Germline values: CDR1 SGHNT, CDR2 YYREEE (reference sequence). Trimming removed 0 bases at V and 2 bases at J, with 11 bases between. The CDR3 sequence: CASSLAGQLNTEAFF. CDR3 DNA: TGTGCCAGCAGCTTGGCTGGACAGTTAAACACTGAAGCTTTCTTT.

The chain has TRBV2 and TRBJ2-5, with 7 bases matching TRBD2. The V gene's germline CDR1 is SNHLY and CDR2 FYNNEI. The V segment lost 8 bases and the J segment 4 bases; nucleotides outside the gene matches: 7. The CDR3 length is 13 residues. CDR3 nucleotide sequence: TGTGCCAGCGTCTGGACTAGTCCAGAGACCCAGTACTTC. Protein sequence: CASVWTSPETQYF.

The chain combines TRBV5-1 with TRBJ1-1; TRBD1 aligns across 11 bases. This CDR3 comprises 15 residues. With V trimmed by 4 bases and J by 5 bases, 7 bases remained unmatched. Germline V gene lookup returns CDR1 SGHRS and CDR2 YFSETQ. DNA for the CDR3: TGCGCCAGCAGCATAGGACAGGGGGCGAGGACTGAAGCTTTCTTT. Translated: CASSIGQGARTEAFF.

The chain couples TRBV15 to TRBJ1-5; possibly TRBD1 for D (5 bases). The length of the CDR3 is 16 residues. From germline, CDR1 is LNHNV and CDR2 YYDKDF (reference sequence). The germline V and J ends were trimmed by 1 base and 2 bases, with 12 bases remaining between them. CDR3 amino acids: CATSRGKGLGNQPQHF. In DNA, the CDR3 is TGTGCCACCAGCAGAGGGAAGGGGCTCGGCAATCAGCCCCAGCATTTT.

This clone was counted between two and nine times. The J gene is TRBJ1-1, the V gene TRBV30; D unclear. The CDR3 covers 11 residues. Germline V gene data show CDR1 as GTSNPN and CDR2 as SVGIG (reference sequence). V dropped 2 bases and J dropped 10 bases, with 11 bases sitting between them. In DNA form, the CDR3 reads TGTGCCTGGAGTCTGGCAGGCAGAGCTTTCTTT. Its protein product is CAWSLAGRAFF.

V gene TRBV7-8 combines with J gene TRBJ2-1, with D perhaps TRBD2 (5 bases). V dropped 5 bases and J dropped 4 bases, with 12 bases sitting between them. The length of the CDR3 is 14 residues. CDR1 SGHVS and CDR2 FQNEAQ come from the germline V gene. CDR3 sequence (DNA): TGTGCCAGCAGCCGTCTTCGAGGGTACAATGAGCAGTTCTTC. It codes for CASSRLRGYNEQFF.

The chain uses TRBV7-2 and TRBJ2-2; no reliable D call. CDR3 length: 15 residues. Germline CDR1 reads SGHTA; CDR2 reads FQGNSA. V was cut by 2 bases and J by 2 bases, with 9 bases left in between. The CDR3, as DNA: TGTGCCAGCAGCTTAACTCGAATAAACACCGGGGAGCTGTTTTTT. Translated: CASSLTRINTGELFF.

The CDR3 sequence is CASSVVGAGGEKLFF. The CDR3 nucleotides are TGTGCCAGCAGCGTAGTAGGGGCGGGAGGTGAAAAACTGTTTTTT. V is TRBV9 and J is TRBJ1-4, with D perhaps matching TRBD1 (5 bases). Germline CDR1 is SGDLS and CDR2 is YYNGEE. The V end was cut by 0 bases, the J end by 7 bases, with 13 bases between. CDR3 length: 15 amino acids.

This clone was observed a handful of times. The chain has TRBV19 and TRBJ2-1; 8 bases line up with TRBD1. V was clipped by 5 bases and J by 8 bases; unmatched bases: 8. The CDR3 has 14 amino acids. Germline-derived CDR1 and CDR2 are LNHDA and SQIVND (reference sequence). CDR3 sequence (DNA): TGTGCCAGTAGTTGGCAGGGGGCAAAGGATGAGCAGTTCTTC. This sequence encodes CASSWQGAKDEQFF.

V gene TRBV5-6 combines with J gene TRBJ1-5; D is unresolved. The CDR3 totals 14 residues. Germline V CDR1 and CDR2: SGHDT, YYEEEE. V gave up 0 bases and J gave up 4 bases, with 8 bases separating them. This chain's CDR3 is CASSLGAGNQPQHF. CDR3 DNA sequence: TGTGCCAGCAGCTTGGGGGCGGGGAATCAGCCCCAGCATTTT. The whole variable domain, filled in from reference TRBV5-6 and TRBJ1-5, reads DAGVTQSPTHLIKTRGQQVTLRCSPKSGHDTVSWYQQALGQGPQFIFQYYEEEERQRGNFPDRFSGHQFPNYSSELNVNALLLGDSALYLCASSLGAGNQPQHFGDGTRLSIL.

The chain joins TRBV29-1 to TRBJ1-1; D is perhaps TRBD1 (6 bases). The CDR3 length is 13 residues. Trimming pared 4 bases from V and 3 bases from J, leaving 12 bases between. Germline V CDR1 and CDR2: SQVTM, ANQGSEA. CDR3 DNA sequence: TGCAGCGTTGGAGGGGGAGAACACACTGAAGCTTTCTTT. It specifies CSVGGGEHTEAFF.

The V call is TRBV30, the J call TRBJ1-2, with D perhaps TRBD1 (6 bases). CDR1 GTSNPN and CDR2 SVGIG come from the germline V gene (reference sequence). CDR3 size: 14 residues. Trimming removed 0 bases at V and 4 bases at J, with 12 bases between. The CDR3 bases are TGTGCCTGGAGTGTCGGCAGGGGACCCTATGGCTACACCTTC. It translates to CAWSVGRGPYGYTF. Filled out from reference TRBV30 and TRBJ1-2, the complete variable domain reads SQTIHQWPATLVQPVGSPLSLECTVEGTSNPNLYWYRQAAGRGLQLLFYSVGIGQISSEVPQNLSASRPQDRQFILSSKKLLLSDSGFYLCAWSVGRGPYGYTFGSGTRLTVV.

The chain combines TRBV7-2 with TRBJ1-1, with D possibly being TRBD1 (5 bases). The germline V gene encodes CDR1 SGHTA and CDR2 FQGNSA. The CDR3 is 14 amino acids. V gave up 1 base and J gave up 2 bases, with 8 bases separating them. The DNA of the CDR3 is TGTGCCAGCAGCTTAGTTCAGGGAAACACTGAAGCTTTCTTT. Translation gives CASSLVQGNTEAFF.

CDR3 loop: CASSLALQGWGNTIYF. The CDR3 DNA reads as TGTGCCAGCAGCTTAGCGCTACAGGGGTGGGGAAACACCATATATTTT. The chain is built from TRBV7-6 and TRBJ1-3; 7 bases map to TRBD1. Germline CDR1 SGHVS, CDR2 FNYEAQ. Trimming took 0 bases from V and 4 from J; bases not matched to a gene: 6. This CDR3 has 16 amino acids.

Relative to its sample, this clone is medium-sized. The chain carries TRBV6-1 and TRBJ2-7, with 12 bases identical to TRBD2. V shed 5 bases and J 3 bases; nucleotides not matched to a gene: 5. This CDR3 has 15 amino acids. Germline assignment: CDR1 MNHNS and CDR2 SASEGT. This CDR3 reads CASSNTSGGLYEQYF. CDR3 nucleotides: TGTGCCAGCAGTAATACTAGCGGGGGGCTCTACGAGCAGTACTTC.

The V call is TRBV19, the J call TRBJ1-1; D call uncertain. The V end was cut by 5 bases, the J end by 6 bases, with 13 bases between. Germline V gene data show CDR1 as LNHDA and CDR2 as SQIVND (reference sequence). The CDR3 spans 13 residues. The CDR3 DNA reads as TGTGCCAGTAGTGGGGAGATCCACTCTGAAGCTTTCTTT. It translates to CASSGEIHSEAFF.

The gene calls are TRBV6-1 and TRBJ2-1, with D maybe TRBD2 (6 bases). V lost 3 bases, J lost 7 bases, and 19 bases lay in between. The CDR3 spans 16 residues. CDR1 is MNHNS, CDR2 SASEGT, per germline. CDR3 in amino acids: CASSDAGRSGGNEQFF. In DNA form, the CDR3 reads TGTGCCAGCAGTGATGCCGGACGTTCAGGAGGGAATGAGCAGTTCTTC.

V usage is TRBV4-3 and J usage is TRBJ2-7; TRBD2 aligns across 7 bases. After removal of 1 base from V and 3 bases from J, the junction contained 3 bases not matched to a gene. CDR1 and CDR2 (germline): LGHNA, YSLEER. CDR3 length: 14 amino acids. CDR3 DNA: TGCGCCAGCAGCCAAGCCCGGGGGGACTACGAGCAGTACTTC. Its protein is CASSQARGDYEQYF.

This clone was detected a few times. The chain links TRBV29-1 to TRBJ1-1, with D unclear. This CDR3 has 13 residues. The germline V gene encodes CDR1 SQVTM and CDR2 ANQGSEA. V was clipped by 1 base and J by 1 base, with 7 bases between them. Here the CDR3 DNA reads TGCAGCGTTGAAGTCGCACAGAACACTGAAGCTTTCTTT. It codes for CSVEVAQNTEAFF.

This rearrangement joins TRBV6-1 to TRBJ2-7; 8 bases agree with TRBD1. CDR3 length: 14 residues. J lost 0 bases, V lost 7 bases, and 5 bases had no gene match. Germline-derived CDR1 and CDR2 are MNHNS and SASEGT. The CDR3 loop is CASTQTGGSYEQYF. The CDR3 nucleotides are TGTGCCAGCACTCAAACAGGGGGCTCCTACGAGCAGTACTTC.